Listed here are 7 T cell receptor beta chains from one sample, sequenced in a study of blood T cell repertoires in COVID-19 (dated by TCRdb to 2020 to 2021). Libraries were made using the immunoSEQ multiplex PCR assay. Sourced from immuneACCESS, this table was stored by TCRdb with only in-frame sequences that have V and J called. A share of the clones is absent; for the studies checked, an unresolved V gene accounts for under half, and the remainder has no known explanation. The sample table holds around 150,000 clones, of which over 80% were seen once. The top ten clones comprise approximately 8.9% of the sample. The sample taken for sequencing was peripheral blood. The receptor source for this set is a young man with COVID-19, enrolled during active disease.

The chain employs TRBV19 and TRBJ1-6; D possibly corresponds to TRBD1 (5 bases). There are 16 residues in the CDR3. Trimming pared 9 bases from V and 7 bases from J, leaving 22 bases between. Germline assignment: CDR1 LNHDA and CDR2 SQIVND (reference sequence). CDR3 sequence (DNA): TGTGCCAGCGCCGGGGGAACCAACAACCGGAATTCACCCCTCCACTTT. It encodes CASAGGTNNRNSPLHF.

This clone occurred a few times. The V and J genes are TRBV28 and TRBJ2-1; the D gene is possibly TRBD2 (5 bases). This CDR3 contains 13 residues. V lost 7 bases to trimming and J lost 8 bases, with 15 bases between them. The germline V gene encodes CDR1 MDHEN and CDR2 SYDVKM. CDR3 loop: CASNLLGRDEQFF. Here the CDR3 DNA reads TGTGCCAGCAATCTTCTAGGGCGGGATGAGCAGTTCTTC.

The chain couples TRBV6-5 to TRBJ2-7; TRBD1 aligns across 7 bases. Germline-derived CDR1 and CDR2 are MNHEY and SVGAGI. J lost 3 bases, V lost 5 bases, and 4 bases had no gene match. The CDR3 covers 13 residues. For the CDR3, the DNA is TGTGCCAGCAGTCCGGGACAGTACTACGAGCAGTACTTC. Residues: CASSPGQYYEQYF.

The V gene is TRBV30, the J gene TRBJ1-2; perhaps TRBD1 as D (6 bases). The CDR3 loop spans 13 amino acids. Germline CDR1 GTSNPN, CDR2 SVGIG (reference sequence). Trimming took 3 bases from V and 7 from J, leaving 15 bases between them. This CDR3 reads CAWRNTGSGGYTF. As DNA, the CDR3 is TGTGCCTGGAGAAATACAGGGTCGGGTGGCTACACCTTC.

The chain recombines TRBV7-6 with TRBJ1-4; no reliable D call. Per germline, CDR1 SGHVS and CDR2 FNYEAQ. With 4 bases removed from V and 8 bases from J, the gap between germline ends came to 11 bases. CDR3 size: 13 residues. The CDR3 region is CASSSGLGEKLFF. CDR3 in DNA: TGTGCCAGCAGCTCGGGGTTAGGGGAAAAACTGTTTTTT.

The rearrangement links TRBV2 to TRBJ1-2, with TRBD1 matching 8 bases. There are 14 residues in the CDR3. Germline CDR1 and CDR2: SNHLY and FYNNEI. Trimming removed 5 bases from V and 2 bases from J; junction bases left unmatched: 4. The CDR3 region is CASSIPGGNYGYTF. The CDR3 nucleotides read TGTGCCAGCAGTATTCCAGGGGGCAACTATGGCTACACCTTC.

CDR3 protein: CASSPGPLLSGVDEQFF. The CDR3 region has the DNA TGTGCCAGCAGTCCCGGACCTTTGCTAAGCGGGGTGGATGAGCAGTTCTTC. J is TRBJ2-1 and V is TRBV27; TRBD2 matches 7 bases. Germline V gene sequence: CDR1 MNHEY, CDR2 SMNVEV (reference sequence). V trimming: 5 bases; J trimming: 8 bases; junction bases outside the gene matches: 18. The CDR3 sequence is 17 residues long.